Sequencing of this T cell receptor beta chain was carried out in a study of post-analysis software for immune sequencing data. The wider study: The patients showed relapsing-remitting, secondary progressive and progressive-relapsing multiple sclerosis courses.

This clonotype was seen more than once but under ten times. What it binds is not known. Study-wide findings and caveats: Relative to controls, patients had five TRBV segments at higher frequency, with TRBV5-6, TRBV5-1 and TRBV20-1 among these. Multiple sclerosis patients showed significantly lower normalized Chao1 diversity than controls did.

Sequencing libraries made from TCR beta cDNA carried unique molecular identifiers. TCRdb ran MiXCR on the PCR reads and lists one entry per CDR3 protein. The sample shows over 250,000 distinct CDR3 sequences, just over 35% of them seen only once. CDR1 and CDR2 from the germline V gene are SEHNR and FQNEAQ (reference sequence). Trimming left V 3 bases short and J 1 base short, with 9 bases between. This CDR3 has 14 amino acids. The chain has TRBV7-9 and TRBJ1-1, with a tentative D call TRBD1 (5 bases). What was sequenced was blood. The clonotype comes from a girl aged 10 to 17 with multiple sclerosis. CDR3 sequence: CASSFGGGNTEAFF. Here the CDR3 DNA reads TGTGCCAGCAGCTTCGGGGGAGGGAACACTGAAGCTTTCTTT. Full variable domain (missing parts from reference TRBV7-9 and TRBJ1-1): DTGVSQNPRHKITKRGQNVTFRCDPISEHNRLYWYRQTLGQGPEFLTYFQNEAQLEKSRLLSDRFSAERPKGSFSTLEIQRTEQGDSAMYLCASSFGGGNTEAFFGQGTRLTVV.